The source of this T cell receptor (beta chain) is a study of T cells in Graves' hyperthyroidism and ophthalmopathy. Uncontrolled infection, other autoimmune disease, pregnancy or lactation barred patients from enrollment. The TCR beta CDR3 regions underwent amplification using RNA transcripts as the source. TCR CDR3 underwent first-round RT-PCR with the HTBI primer set. From the multiplex PCR reads, TCRdb called clonotypes with MiXCR, one entry per CDR3 protein. The sample has about 290,000 distinct CDR3 sequences; around 15% are singletons. In this sample, this clonotype turned up many times. Input material: blood. This receptor was identified in a woman aged 40 to 49 with Graves' hyperthyroidism.

Here the CDR3 reads CASSLSLRQVSSFYEQYF. CDR3 DNA: TGTGCCAGCAGTTTATCCCTACGACAGGTCTCTTCATTCTACGAGCAGTACTTC. The V call is TRBV28, the J call TRBJ2-7; D is perhaps TRBD1 (6 bases). This CDR3 is built from 18 residues. Germline CDR1 is MDHEN and CDR2 is SYDVKM. Trimming pared 1 base from V and 3 bases from J, leaving 22 bases between.